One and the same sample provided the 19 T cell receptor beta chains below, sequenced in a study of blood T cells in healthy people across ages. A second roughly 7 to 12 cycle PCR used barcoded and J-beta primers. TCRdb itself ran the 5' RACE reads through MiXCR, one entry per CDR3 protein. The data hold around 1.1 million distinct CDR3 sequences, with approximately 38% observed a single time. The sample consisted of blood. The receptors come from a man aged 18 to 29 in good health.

This chain's CDR3 is CASSPPSGTGNQPQHF. The CDR3 nucleotides are TGTGCCAGCAGTCCCCCTTCAGGTACAGGCAATCAGCCCCAGCATTTT. The chain joins TRBV12-3 or TRBV12-4 to TRBJ1-5; no firm D call. The CDR3 spans 16 residues. The ends were cut back, 5 bases at V and 2 bases at J, with 16 bases in the middle.

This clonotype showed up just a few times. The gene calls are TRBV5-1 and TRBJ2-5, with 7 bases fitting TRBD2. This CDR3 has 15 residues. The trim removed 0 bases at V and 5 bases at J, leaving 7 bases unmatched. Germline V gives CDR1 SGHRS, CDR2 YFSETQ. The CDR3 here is CASSLGTSNQETQYF. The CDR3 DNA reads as TGCGCCAGCAGCTTGGGGACTAGTAATCAGGAGACCCAGTACTTC.

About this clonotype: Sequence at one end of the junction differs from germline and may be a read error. The CDR3 DNA is TGCAGTGCCTTAGCGGGGGTTAGTCAAGGGACCCAGTACTTC. Translated, it gives CSALAGVSQGTQYF. The chain is built from TRBV20-1 and TRBJ2-5; 9 bases are a match to TRBD2. CDR1 is DFQATT and CDR2 is SNEGSKA in the germline V gene (reference sequence). CDR3 length equals 14 residues.

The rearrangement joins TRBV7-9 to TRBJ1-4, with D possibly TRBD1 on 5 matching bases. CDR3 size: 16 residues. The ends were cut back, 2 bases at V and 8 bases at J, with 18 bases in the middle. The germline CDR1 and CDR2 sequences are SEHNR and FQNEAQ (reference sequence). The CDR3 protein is CASSLSSGDYMEKLFF. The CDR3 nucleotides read TGTGCCAGCAGCTTATCGTCCGGGGACTATATGGAAAAACTGTTTTTT.

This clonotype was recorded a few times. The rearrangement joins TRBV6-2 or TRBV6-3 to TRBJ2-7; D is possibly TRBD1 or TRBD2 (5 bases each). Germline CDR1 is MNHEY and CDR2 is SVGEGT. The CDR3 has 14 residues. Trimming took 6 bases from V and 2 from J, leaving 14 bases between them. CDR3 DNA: TGTGCCAGCAGCCCTCGGGACCTGACCTACGAGCAGTACTTC. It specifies CASSPRDLTYEQYF.

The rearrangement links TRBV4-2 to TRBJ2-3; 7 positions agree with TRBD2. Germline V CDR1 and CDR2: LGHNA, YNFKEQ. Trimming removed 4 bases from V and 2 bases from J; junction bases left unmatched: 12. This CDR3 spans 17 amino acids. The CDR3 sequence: CASSPRALASLTDTQYF. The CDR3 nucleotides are TGTGCCAGCAGCCCCAGAGCACTAGCGTCCCTCACAGATACGCAGTATTTT.

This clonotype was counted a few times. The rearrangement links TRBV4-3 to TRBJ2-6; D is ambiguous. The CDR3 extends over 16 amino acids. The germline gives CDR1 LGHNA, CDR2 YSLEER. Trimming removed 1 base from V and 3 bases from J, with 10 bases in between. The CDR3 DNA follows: TGCGCCAGCAGCCAAGCATGGGTAGATGGGGCCAACGTCCTGACTTTC. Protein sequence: CASSQAWVDGANVLTF.

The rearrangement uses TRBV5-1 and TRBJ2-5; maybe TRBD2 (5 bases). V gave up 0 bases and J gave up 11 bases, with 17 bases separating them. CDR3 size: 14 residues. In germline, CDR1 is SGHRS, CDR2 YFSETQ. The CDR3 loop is CASSLDIDYNEQYF. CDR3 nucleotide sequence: TGCGCCAGCAGCTTGGATATCGACTACAATGAGCAGTACTTC.

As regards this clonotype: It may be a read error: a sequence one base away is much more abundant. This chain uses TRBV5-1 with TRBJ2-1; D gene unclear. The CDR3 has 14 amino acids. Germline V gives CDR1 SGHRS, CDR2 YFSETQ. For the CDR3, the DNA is TGCGTCAGCAGCTTGGCCCAGGAAGGGAATGAGCAGTTCTTC. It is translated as CVSSLAQEGNEQFF.

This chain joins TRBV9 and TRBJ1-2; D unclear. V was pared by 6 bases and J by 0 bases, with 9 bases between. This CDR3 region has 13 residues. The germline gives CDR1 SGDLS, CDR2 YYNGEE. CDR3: CASTQRANYGYTF. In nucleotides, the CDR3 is TGTGCCAGCACCCAGAGAGCTAACTATGGCTACACCTTC.

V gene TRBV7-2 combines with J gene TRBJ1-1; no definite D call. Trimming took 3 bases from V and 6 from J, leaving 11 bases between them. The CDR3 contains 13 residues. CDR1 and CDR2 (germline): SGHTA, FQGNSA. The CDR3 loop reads CASSFTRSAEAFF. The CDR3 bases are TGTGCCAGCAGCTTTACTCGGAGCGCTGAAGCTTTCTTT.

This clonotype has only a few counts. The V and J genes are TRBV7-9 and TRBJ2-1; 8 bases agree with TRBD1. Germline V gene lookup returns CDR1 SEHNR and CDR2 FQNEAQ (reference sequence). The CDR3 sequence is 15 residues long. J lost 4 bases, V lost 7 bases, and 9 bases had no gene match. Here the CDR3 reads CASTPETGAYNEQFF. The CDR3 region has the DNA TGTGCCAGCACTCCGGAGACAGGGGCGTACAATGAGCAGTTCTTC.

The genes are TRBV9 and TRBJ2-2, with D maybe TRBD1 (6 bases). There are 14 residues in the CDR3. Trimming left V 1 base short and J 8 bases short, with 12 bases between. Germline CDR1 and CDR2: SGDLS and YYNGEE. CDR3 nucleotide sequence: TGTGCCAGCAGCGTAAACAGGGTCAGAGGGGAGCTGTTTTTT. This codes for CASSVNRVRGELFF.

The DNA of the CDR3 is TGCGCCAGCAGCCAAGAAACAGGGGTCGGGCCCCAGCATTTT. It encodes CASSQETGVGPQHF. The rearrangement uses TRBV4-3 and TRBJ1-5, with TRBD1 matching 7 bases. Germline CDR1 reads LGHNA; CDR2 reads YSLEER. The CDR3 has 14 residues. Unmatched junction bases numbered 5, after V lost 0 bases and J lost 9 bases.

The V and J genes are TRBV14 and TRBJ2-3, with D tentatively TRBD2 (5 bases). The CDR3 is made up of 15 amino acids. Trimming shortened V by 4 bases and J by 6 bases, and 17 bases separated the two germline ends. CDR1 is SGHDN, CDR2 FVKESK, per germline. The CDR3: CASSRDPTGWDTQYF. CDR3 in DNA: TGTGCCAGCAGCCGAGATCCTACGGGGTGGGATACGCAGTATTTT.

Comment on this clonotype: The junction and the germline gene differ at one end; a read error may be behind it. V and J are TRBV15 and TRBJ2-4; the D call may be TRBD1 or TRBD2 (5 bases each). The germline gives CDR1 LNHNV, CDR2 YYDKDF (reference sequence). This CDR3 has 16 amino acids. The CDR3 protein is CATSRDGARAKNTQYF. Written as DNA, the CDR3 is TGTGCCACCAGCAGAGACGGGGCAAGAGCCAAAAACACTCAGTACTTC. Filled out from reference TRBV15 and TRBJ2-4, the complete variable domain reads DAMVIQNPRYQVTQFGKPVTLSCSQTLNHNVMYWYQQKSSQAPKLLFHYYDKDFNNEADTPDNFQSRRPNTSFCFLDIRSPGLGDTAMYLCATSRDGARAKNTQYFGAGTRLSVL.

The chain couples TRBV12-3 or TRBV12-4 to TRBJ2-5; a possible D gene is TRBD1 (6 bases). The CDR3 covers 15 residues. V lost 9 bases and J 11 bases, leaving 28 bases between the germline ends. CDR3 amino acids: CASSPRQVYWNEQYF. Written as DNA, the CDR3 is TGTGCCAGTAGCCCCCGACAGGTTTACTGGAATGAGCAGTACTTC.

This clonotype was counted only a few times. CDR3 residues: CAISDPQSPSLNPLGGFF. The CDR3 region has the DNA TGTGCCATCAGTGACCCGCAATCCCCTAGTCTAAACCCCCTTGGGGGTTTCTTT. The chain links TRBV10-3 to TRBJ1-1; weak D call: TRBD1 (5 bases). Germline V lookup: CDR1 ENHRY, CDR2 SYGVKD. The CDR3 contains 18 residues. V lost 3 bases and J lost 13, with 33 bases in between.

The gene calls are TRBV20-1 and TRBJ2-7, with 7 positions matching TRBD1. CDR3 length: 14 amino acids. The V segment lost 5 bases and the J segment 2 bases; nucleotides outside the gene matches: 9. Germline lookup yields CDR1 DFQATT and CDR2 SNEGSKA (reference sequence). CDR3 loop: CSARTDRTPYEQYF. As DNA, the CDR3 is TGCAGTGCTCGGACGGACAGGACCCCCTACGAGCAGTACTTC.